The TCR beta chain under discussion was sequenced for a study of vaccination and CD4 T cells after COVID-19. Turning to the study itself: With a range of 35 to 161, the median interval from diagnosis to drawing post-COVID samples was around 93 days. Taking of post-vaccine samples occurred a median 72 days after dose two (range 14 to 241). For control cultures, the treatment was a CEFX pool, an HIV-1 Nef pool, or no peptide.

Noted time point: late sampling 161 to 241 days after vaccination in a few convalescent patients. Treatment here: roughly nine-day PBMC culture with coronavirus spike peptide pools or control peptides (ViraFEST assay). The ends were cut back, 0 bases at V and 6 bases at J, with 7 bases in the middle. Germline loops: CDR1 SGHRS, CDR2 YFSETQ. The length of the CDR3 is 12 residues. Of note for this clonotype: No antigen is known for it.

Cultured CD4+ T cell DNA underwent sequencing with the Oncomine TCR Beta short-read assay. Via MiXCR, TCRdb re-called the PCR reads, giving one row per CDR3 protein. The sample yields some 16,000 distinct CDR3 sequences, more than 45% seen once. The receptor's source is a human donor who had recovered from COVID-19. The rearrangement links TRBV5-1 to TRBJ2-7; D remains ambiguous. Specimen: CD4+ T cells from blood, cultured in vitro, collected about 7 months after SARS-CoV-2 vaccination. The CDR3 region has the DNA TGCGCCAGCAGCTTGGCCGCCTCCGAGCAGTACTTC. Translated, it gives CASSLAASEQYF.